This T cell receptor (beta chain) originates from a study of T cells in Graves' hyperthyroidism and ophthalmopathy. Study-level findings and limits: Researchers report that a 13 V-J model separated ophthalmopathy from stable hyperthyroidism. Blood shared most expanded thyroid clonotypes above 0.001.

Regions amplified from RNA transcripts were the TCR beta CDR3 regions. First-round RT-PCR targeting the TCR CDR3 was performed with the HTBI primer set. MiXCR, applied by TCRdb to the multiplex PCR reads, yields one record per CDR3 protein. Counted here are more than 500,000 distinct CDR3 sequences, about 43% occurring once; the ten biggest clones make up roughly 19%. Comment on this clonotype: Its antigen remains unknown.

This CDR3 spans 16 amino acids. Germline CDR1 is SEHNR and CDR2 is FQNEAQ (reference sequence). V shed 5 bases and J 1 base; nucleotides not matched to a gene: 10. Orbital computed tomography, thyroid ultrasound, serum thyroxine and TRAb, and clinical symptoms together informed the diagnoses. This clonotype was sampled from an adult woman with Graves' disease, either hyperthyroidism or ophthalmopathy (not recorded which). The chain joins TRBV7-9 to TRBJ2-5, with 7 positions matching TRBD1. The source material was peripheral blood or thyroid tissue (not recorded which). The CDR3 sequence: CASSPRTGTPQETQYF. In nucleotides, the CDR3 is TGTGCCAGCAGCCCCCGGACAGGTACGCCCCAAGAGACCCAGTACTTC. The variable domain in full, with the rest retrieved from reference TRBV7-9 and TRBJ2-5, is DTGVSQNPRHKITKRGQNVTFRCDPISEHNRLYWYRQTLGQGPEFLTYFQNEAQLEKSRLLSDRFSAERPKGSFSTLEIQRTEQGDSAMYLCASSPRTGTPQETQYFGPGTRLLVL.